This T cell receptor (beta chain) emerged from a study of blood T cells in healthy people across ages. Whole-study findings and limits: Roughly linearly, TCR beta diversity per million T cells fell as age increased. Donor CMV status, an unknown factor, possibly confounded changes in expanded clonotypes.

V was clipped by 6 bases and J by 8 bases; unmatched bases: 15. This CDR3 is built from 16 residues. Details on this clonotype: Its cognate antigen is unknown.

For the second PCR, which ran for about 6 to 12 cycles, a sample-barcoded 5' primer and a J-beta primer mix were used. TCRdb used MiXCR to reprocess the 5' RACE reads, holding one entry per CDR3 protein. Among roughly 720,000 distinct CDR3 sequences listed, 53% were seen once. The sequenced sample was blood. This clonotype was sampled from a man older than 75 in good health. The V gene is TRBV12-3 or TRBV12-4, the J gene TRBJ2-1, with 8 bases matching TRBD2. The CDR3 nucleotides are TGTGCCAGCAGGCCCGGTTTAGCGGGAAGCCTACATGAGCAGTTCTTC. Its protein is CASRPGLAGSLHEQFF.